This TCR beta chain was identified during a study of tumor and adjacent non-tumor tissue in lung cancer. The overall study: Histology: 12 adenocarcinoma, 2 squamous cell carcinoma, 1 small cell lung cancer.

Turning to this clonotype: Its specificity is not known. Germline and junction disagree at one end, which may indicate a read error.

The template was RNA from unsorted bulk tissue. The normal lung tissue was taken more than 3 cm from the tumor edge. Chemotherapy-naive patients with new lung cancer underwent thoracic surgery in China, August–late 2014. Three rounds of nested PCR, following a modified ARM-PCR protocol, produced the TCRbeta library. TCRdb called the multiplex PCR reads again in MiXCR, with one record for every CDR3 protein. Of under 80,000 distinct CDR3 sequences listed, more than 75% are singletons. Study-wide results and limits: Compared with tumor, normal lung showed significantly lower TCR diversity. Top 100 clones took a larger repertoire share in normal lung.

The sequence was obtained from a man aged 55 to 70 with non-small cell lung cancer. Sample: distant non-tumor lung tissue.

The DNA of the CDR3 is TGCGCCAGTGGCCAAGAACGCAACTACAATGAGCAATTCTTC. As protein: CASGQERNYNEQFF. The chain employs TRBV4-1 and TRBJ2-1; D call uncertain. CDR1 is MGHRA, CDR2 YSYEKL, per germline. CDR3 length: 14 residues.